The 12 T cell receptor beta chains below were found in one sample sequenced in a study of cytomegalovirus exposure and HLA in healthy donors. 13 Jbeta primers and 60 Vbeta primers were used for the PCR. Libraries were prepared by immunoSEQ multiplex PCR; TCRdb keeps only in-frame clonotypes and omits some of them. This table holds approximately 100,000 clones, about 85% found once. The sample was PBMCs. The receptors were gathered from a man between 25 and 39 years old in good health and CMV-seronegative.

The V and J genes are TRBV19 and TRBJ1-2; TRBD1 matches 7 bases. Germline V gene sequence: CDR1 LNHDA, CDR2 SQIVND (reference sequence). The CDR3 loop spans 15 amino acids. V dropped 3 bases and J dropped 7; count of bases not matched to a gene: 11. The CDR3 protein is CASSIARQGFGGYTF. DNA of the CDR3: TGTGCCAGTAGTATTGCGAGACAGGGTTTCGGTGGCTACACCTTC.

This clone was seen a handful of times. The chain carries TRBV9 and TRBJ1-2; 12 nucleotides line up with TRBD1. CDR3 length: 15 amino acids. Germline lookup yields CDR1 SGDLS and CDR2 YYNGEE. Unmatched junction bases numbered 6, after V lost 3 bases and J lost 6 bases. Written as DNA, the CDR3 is TGTGCCAGCAGCGCGGGGGACAGGGGGCCCGATGGCTACACCTTC. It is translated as CASSAGDRGPDGYTF.

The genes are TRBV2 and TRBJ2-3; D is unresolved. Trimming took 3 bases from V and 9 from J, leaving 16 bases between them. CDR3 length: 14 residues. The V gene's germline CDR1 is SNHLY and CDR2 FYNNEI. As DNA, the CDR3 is TGTGCCAGCAGTGAGATGGCAGGCGTCTCGACGCAGTATTTT. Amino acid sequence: CASSEMAGVSTQYF.

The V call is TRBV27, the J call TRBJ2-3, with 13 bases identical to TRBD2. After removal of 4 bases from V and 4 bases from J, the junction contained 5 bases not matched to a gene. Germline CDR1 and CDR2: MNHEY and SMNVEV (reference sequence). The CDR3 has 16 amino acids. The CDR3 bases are TGTGCCAGCAGTTCCCGGACTAGCGGGGGCGCAGATACGCAGTATTTT. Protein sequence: CASSSRTSGGADTQYF.

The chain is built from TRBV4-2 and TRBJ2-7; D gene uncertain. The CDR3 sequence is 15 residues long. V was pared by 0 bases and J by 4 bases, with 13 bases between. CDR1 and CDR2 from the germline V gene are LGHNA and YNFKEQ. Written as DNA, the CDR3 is TGTGCCAGCAGCCAAGAGGGCTTGGGTGGATACGAGCAGTACTTC. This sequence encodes CASSQEGLGGYEQYF.

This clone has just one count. CDR3 amino acids: CAILSGGPTYEQYF. In DNA form, the CDR3 reads TGTGCCATCCTTTCAGGGGGTCCTACCTACGAGCAGTACTTC. This rearrangement joins TRBV28 to TRBJ2-7; TRBD1 aligns across 7 bases. This CDR3 region has 14 residues. From germline, CDR1 is MDHEN and CDR2 SYDVKM. V lost 10 bases, J lost 2 bases, and 11 bases stayed unmatched.

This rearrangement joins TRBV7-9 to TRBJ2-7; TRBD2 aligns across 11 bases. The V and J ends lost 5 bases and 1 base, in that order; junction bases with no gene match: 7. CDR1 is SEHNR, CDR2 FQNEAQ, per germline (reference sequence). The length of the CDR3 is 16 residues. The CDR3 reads CASSQGTSGRSYEQYF. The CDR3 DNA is TGTGCCAGCAGCCAGGGGACTAGCGGCAGGTCCTACGAGCAGTACTTC.

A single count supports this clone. As DNA, the CDR3 is TGTGCCAGCAGCGTAGGGCGGGGGGCAACGAACACCGGGGAGCTGTTTTTT. Its translation is CASSVGRGATNTGELFF. This chain connects TRBV9 to TRBJ2-2, with 8 bases that match TRBD2. J lost 0 bases, V lost 0 bases, and 4 bases had no gene match. CDR1 is SGDLS and CDR2 is YYNGEE in the germline V gene. The length of the CDR3 is 17 residues.

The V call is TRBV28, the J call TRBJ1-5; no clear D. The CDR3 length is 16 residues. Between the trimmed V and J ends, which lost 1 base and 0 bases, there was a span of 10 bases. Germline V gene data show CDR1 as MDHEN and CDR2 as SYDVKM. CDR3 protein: CASSLFGLISNQPQHF. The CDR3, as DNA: TGTGCCAGCAGTTTATTTGGGCTGATTAGCAATCAGCCCCAGCATTTT.

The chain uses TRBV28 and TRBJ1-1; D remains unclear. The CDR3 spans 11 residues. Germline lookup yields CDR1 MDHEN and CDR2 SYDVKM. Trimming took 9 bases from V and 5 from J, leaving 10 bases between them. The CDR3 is CASRSITEAFF. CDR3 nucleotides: TGTGCCAGTAGGAGTATTACTGAAGCTTTCTTT.

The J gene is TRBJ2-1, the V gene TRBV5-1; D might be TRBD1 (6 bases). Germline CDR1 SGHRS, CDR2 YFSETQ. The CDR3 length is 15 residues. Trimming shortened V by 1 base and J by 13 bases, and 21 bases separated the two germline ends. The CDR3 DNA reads TGCGCCAGCAGCTTGACAGGGCGAGGGCTTATGAAACAGTTCTTC. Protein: CASSLTGRGLMKQFF.

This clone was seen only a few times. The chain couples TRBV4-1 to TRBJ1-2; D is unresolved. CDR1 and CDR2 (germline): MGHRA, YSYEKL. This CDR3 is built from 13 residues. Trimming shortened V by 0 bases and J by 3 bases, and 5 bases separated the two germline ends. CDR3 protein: CASSQDRDYGYTF. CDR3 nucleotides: TGCGCCAGCAGCCAAGATCGGGACTATGGCTACACCTTC.